This T cell receptor beta chain was obtained from a study of shared clonotypes between healthy human individuals. Sequencing used immunoSEQ multiplex PCR; TCRdb keeps in-frame clones, though not all of them. Of 90,000 to 120,000 clones listed, roughly two thirds are singletons. Study findings and constraints: Non-shared clonotypes had lower generation probabilities than those shared by all four donors.

This CDR3 spans 20 amino acids. J lost 1 base, V lost 1 base, and 11 bases had no gene match. In germline, CDR1 is MGHRA, CDR2 YSYEKL. About this clone: Its antigen is undetermined.

Donation came from healthy HIV-negative adults that had no recent acute infections or vaccinations. CCR7-negative CD45RA+ TemRA cells were pooled with CD45RO+ cells for CD8 memory. This TCR was recovered from a woman aged 30 to 39 in good health. The material sequenced was memory CD8+ T cells sorted from blood. The sample's subset: CD45RO+ cells pooled with CCR7-negative TemRA cells. The V gene is TRBV4-1, the J gene TRBJ2-6, with 9 bases matching TRBD2. The CDR3 is CASSQGIWLAGTSGANVLTF. CDR3 DNA sequence: TGCGCCAGCAGCCAAGGAATTTGGCTAGCGGGAACTTCTGGGGCCAACGTCCTGACTTTC.